A single sample is the source of the 17 T cell receptor beta chains below, sequenced in a study of a mutant IDH1 vaccine in newly diagnosed glioma (dated by TCRdb to 2020 to 2022). The sample's time point label, in plain terms: week 5, during vaccination. A 20-mer mutant IDH1 peptide at 300 micrograms in Montanide made up each vaccine dose, which was injected subcutaneously together with topical imiquimod. No antigen is known for these receptors. The library relied on the immunoSEQ multiplex PCR assay. Here the immuneACCESS table is served through TCRdb, limited to in-frame sequences with V and J called. Missing clones are a known gap in these copies; in checked studies unresolved V genes cover under half, and the rest lacks a known reason. The sample profile shows 35,000 to 45,000 clones; 75% to 85% of them were found once. Around an eighth of the sample rests with the top ten. The material sequenced was PBMCs, taken from a glioma patient whose treatment included an IDH1 peptide vaccine. These receptors were collected from a man aged 45-65 years with glioma.

V and J are TRBV7-8 and TRBJ2-7, with D possibly matching TRBD2 (5 bases). This CDR3 comprises 15 residues. CDR1 SGHVS and CDR2 FQNEAQ come from the germline V gene. V was cut by 2 bases and J by 6 bases, with 17 bases left in between. DNA of the CDR3: TGTGCCAGCAGCTTACTTCGCGGTACTAGGCTCGAGCAGTACTTC. Translation: CASSLLRGTRLEQYF.

The CDR3 protein is CASTDRGLEETQYF. Written as DNA, the CDR3 is TGTGCCAGCACTGACCGGGGGCTGGAAGAGACCCAGTACTTC. V gene TRBV2 combines with J gene TRBJ2-5; D possibly matches TRBD1 or TRBD2 (6 bases each). Germline V gene lookup returns CDR1 SNHLY and CDR2 FYNNEI. The CDR3 runs to 14 residues. V lost 7 bases and J 3 bases, leaving 15 bases between the germline ends.

The rearrangement joins TRBV4-1 to TRBJ2-6; D is undetermined. In germline, CDR1 is MGHRA, CDR2 YSYEKL. The V end lost 0 bases, the J end lost 4 bases, and 10 bases lay between the germline ends. The CDR3 extends over 16 amino acids. The CDR3 DNA reads TGCGCCAGCAGCCAAGAGACCGGGTCAGGGGCCAACGTCCTGACTTTC. Its translation is CASSQETGSGANVLTF.

This chain joins TRBV12-1 and TRBJ1-2; the table's D call, TRBD1, has no DNA check behind it. TRBV12-1 counts as a pseudogene. This CDR3 comprises 17 residues. CDR3: CASSPTGEDGDSYGYTF. DNA for the CDR3: TGTGCCAGCAGCCCAACAGGGGAAGATGGGGACTCCTATGGCTACACCTTC.

This sequence joins TRBV5-1 and TRBJ2-2; no firm D call. CDR3 length equals 14 residues. V lost 2 bases and J lost 7, with 12 bases in between. Germline assignment: CDR1 SGHRS and CDR2 YFSETQ. In DNA form, the CDR3 reads TGCGCCAGCAGCTTCCAACCCCCGGGCGGGGAGCTGTTTTTT. It yields the protein CASSFQPPGGELFF. The variable domain in full, with the rest retrieved from reference TRBV5-1 and TRBJ2-2, is KAGVTQTPRYLIKTRGQQVTLSCSPISGHRSVSWYQQTPGQGLQFLFEYFSETQRNKGNFPGRFSGRQFSNSRSEMNVSTLELGDSALYLCASSFQPPGGELFFGEGSRLTVL.

This sequence joins TRBV7-2 and TRBJ2-5, with 8 bases aligning to TRBD1. Germline loops: CDR1 SGHTA, CDR2 FQGNSA. The V gene end was trimmed by 5 bases and the J gene end by 6 bases; junction bases not matched to a gene: 8. This CDR3 comprises 14 residues. In nucleotides, the CDR3 is TGTGCCAGCAGCGGACGGACAGGGAGCAAGACCCAGTACTTC. Its translation: CASSGRTGSKTQYF.

The chain uses TRBV11-2 and TRBJ1-2; a possible D gene is TRBD1 (6 bases). V lost 5 bases to trimming and J lost 3 bases, with 10 bases between them. CDR1 SGHAT and CDR2 FQNNGV come from the germline V gene. This CDR3 is 13 amino acids long. This CDR3 reads CASSPGQYYGYTF. CDR3 sequence (DNA): TGTGCCAGCAGCCCGGGACAATACTATGGCTACACCTTC.

In regard to this clone: Other nucleotide sequences from this sample produce the same CDR3. The gene calls are TRBV30 and TRBJ1-2; possible D gene TRBD1, 5 bases. Trimming took 2 bases from V and 3 from J, leaving 13 bases between them. In germline, CDR1 is GTSNPN, CDR2 SVGIG (reference sequence). The CDR3 has 14 residues. CDR3 DNA sequence: TGTGCCTGGAGTTCAGGGTCAGGCCACTATGGCTACACCTTC. Protein: CAWSSGSGHYGYTF.

The chain employs TRBV28 and TRBJ2-5; 10 bases match TRBD1. Germline CDR1 and CDR2: MDHEN and SYDVKM. The CDR3 spans 15 residues. The ends lost 5 bases at V and 3 bases at J; junction bases unmatched: 6. The CDR3 bases are TGTGCCAGCAGTCCCAGAGGACAGGGGGAAGAGACCCAGTACTTC. It yields the protein CASSPRGQGEETQYF.

The chain is built from TRBV27 and TRBJ1-5; possibly TRBD1 for D (5 bases). Trimming took off 5 bases at V and 7 bases at J, with 15 bases between the two ends. The CDR3 contains 14 residues. CDR1 MNHEY and CDR2 SMNVEV come from the germline V gene (reference sequence). The chain's CDR3 is CASSVSGSEQPQHF. CDR3 sequence (DNA): TGTGCCAGCAGTGTCTCAGGGTCTGAGCAGCCCCAGCATTTT.

The rearrangement joins TRBV7-9 to TRBJ1-1; D might be TRBD1 (5 bases). V lost 4 bases to trimming and J lost 2 bases, with 17 bases between them. This CDR3 spans 16 amino acids. CDR1 is SEHNR, CDR2 FQNEAQ, per germline (reference sequence). CDR3 sequence: CASSSFGGSINTEAFF. The CDR3 region has the DNA TGTGCCAGCAGCTCATTCGGGGGGTCAATAAACACTGAAGCTTTCTTT.

The CDR3 nucleotides read TGTGCCAGCAGCTTACGGACAGGGGTTGGCTACACCTTC. Its protein product is CASSLRTGVGYTF. V and J are TRBV11-1 and TRBJ1-2, with 9 nucleotides matching TRBD1. CDR3 length equals 13 residues. CDR1 and CDR2 (germline): SGHAT, FQDESV (reference sequence). Unmatched junction bases numbered 2, after V lost 2 bases and J lost 7 bases.

CDR3 in DNA: TGTGCCTGGACAATGGGCAGGGGTATCTATGGCTACACCTTC. It specifies CAWTMGRGIYGYTF. The gene calls are TRBV30 and TRBJ1-2, with D tentatively TRBD1 (6 bases). This CDR3 contains 14 residues. Germline-derived CDR1 and CDR2 are GTSNPN and SVGIG (reference sequence). V was clipped by 4 bases and J by 4 bases, with 16 bases between them.

The V and J genes are TRBV10-3 and TRBJ2-2, with 9 nucleotides matching TRBD1. The V segment lost 4 bases and the J segment 2 bases; nucleotides outside the gene matches: 11. In germline, CDR1 is ENHRY, CDR2 SYGVKD. This CDR3 contains 18 residues. The CDR3 protein is CAISVEYPGQGNTGELFF. CDR3 DNA: TGTGCCATCAGTGTCGAATATCCGGGACAGGGAAACACCGGGGAGCTGTTTTTT.

The chain carries TRBV7-2 and TRBJ2-3; a weak D match, TRBD1 (5 bases). CDR1 and CDR2 from the germline V gene are SGHTA and FQGNSA. The CDR3 is 17 residues long. Between the trimmed V and J ends, which lost 2 bases and 6 bases, there was a span of 21 bases. The CDR3 here is CASSLNTGYRKADTQYF. The CDR3 DNA is TGTGCCAGCAGCTTAAACACAGGTTACAGAAAGGCTGATACGCAGTATTTT.

This chain uses TRBV5-1 with TRBJ2-7, with D perhaps matching TRBD1 or TRBD2 (5 bases each). The CDR3 has 14 amino acids. From germline, CDR1 is SGHRS and CDR2 YFSETQ. Trimming stripped 4 bases from V and 2 bases from J, with 13 bases between. CDR3 nucleotide sequence: TGCGCCAGCAGCCCCCGGGACCCTGCCTACGAGCAGTACTTC. This encodes CASSPRDPAYEQYF.

This chain links TRBV6-4 with TRBJ1-5, with D hard to call. The V end lost 4 bases, the J end lost 3 bases, and 13 bases lay between the germline ends. Per germline, CDR1 MRHNA and CDR2 SNTAGT. This CDR3 region has 15 residues. CDR3 bases: TGTGCCAGCAGTGTACCCAGGAGCCCCAATCAGCCCCAGCATTTT. It codes for CASSVPRSPNQPQHF.